This T cell receptor beta chain was captured in a study of long-term antiretroviral therapy in people with HIV. The CDR3 has 15 residues. Germline V gene lookup returns CDR1 SGHDN and CDR2 FVKESK. V gave up 3 bases and J gave up 8 bases; unmatched junction bases: 9. At the survey level, the v3.0 immunoSEQ assay was run. Assay used: immunoSEQ multiplex PCR; TCRdb lists only in-frame clones, some missing. Of some 25,000 clones in the sample, roughly three quarters were seen once. Whole-study results and caveats: The study found that diversity rose after ART but stayed below transplant donor controls. Repertoires from HIV showed CDR3 length ranges narrower than those of controls. Adherence to ART, viral resistance and therapy changes lacked any data.

Comment on this clone: Its specificity is unknown.

This clonotype originated in a man under 40 with HIV. The V call is TRBV14, the J call TRBJ2-4, with 8 nucleotides matching TRBD1. This material consisted of unsorted PBMCs, taken 2.1 years after starting antiretroviral therapy. The CDR3 DNA follows: TGTGCCAGCAGCCAGGAAAGGACAGGGTTCGACATTCAGTACTTC. This codes for CASSQERTGFDIQYF.